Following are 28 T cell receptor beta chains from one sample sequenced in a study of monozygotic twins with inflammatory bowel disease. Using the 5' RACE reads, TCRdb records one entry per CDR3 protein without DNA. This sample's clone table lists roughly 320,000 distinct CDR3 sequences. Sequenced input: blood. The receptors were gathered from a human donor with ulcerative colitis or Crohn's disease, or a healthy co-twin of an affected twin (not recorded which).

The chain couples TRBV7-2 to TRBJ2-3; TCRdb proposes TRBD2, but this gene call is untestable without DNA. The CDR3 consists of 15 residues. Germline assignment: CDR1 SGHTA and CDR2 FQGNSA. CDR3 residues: CASSLQARGTDTQYF.

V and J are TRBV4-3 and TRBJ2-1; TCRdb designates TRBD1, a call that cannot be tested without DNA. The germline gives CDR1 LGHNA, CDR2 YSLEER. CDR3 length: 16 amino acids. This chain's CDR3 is CASSQRVTGTINEQFF.

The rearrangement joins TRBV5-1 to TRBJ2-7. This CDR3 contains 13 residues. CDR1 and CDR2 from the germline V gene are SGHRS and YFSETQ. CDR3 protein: CASSSANTYEQYF.

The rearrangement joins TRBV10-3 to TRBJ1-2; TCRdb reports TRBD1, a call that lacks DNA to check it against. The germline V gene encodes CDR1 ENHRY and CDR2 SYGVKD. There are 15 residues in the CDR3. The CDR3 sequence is CAISESGTGEYGYTF.

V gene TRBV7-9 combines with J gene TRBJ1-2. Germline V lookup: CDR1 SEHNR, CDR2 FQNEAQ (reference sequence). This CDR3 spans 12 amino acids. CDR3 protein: CASSPHNYGYTF.

The CDR3 is CASRSLGPQHF. The chain combines TRBV6-2 or TRBV6-3 with TRBJ1-5. Germline V gene sequence: CDR1 MNHEY, CDR2 SVGEGT. The CDR3 length is 11 residues.

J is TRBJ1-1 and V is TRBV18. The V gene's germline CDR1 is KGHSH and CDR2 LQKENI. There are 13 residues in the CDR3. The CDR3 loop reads CASSPGLDTEAFF.

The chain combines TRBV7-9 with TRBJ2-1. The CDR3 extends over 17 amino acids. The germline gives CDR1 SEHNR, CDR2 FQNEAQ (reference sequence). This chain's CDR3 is CASSLARKRSSYNEQFF.

The CDR3 sequence is CASSFTGTSGSYEQYF. The chain employs TRBV12-3 or TRBV12-4 and TRBJ2-7; the D gene TCRdb calls, TRBD2, cannot be checked with no DNA. This CDR3 region has 16 residues.

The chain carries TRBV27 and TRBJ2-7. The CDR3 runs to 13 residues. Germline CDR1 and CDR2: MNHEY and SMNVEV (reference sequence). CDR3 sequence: CASSFSSTYEQYF.

CDR3 loop: CASSRDSGRTDTQYF. The chain has TRBV12-3 or TRBV12-4 and TRBJ2-3; TCRdb gives TRBD1 as the D gene, but with no DNA this cannot be confirmed. CDR3 length: 15 amino acids.

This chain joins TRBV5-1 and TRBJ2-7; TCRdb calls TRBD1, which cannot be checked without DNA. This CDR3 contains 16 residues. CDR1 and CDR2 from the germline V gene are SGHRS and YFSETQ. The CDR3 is CASSSSPGTFSYEQYF.

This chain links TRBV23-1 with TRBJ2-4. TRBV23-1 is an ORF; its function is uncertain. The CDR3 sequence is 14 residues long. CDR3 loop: CASTTDLAKNIQYF.

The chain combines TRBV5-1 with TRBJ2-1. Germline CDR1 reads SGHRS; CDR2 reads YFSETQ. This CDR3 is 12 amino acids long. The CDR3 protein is CASGWVGNEQFF.

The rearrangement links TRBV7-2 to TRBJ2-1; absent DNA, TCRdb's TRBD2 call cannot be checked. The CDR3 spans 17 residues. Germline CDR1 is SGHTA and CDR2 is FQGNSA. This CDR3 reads CASSSRGPAGAYNEQFF.

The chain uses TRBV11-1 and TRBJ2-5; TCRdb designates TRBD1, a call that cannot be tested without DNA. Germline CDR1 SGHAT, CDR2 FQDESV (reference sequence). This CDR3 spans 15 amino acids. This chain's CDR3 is CANSSPPDRKETQYF. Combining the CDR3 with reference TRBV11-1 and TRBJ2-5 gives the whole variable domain EAEVAQSPRYKITEKSQAVAFWCDPISGHATLYWYRQILGQGPELLVQFQDESVVDDSQLPKDRFSAERLKGVDSTLKIQPAELGDSAMYLCANSSPPDRKETQYFGPGTRLLVL.

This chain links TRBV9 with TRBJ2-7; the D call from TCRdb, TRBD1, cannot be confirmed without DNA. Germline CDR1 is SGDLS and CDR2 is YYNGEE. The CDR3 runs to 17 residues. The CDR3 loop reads CASSNAGTGAGHYEQYF.

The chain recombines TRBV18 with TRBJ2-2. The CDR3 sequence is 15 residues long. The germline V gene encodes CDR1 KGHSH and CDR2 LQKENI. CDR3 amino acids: CASSPSVQNTGELFF. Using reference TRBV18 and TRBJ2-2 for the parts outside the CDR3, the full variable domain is NAGVMQNPRHLVRRRGQEARLRCSPMKGHSHVYWYRQLPEEGLKFMVYLQKENIIDESGMPKERFSAEFPKEGPSILRIQQVVRGDSAAYFCASSPSVQNTGELFFGEGSRLTVL.

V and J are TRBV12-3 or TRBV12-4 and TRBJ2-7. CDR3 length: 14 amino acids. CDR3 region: CASSLGYAIGEQYF.

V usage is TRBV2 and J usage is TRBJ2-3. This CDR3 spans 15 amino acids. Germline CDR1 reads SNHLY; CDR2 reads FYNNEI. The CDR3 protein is CASTYTRDLVDTQYF.

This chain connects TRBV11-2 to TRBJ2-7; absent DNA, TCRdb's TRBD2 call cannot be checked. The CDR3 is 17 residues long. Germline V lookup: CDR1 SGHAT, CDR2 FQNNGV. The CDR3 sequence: CASRQGLAGGSSYEQYF.

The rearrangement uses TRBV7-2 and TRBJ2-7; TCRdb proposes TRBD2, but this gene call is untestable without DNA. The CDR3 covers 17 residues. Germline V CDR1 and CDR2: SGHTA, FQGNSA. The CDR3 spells CASRGGPSGRYSYEQYF.

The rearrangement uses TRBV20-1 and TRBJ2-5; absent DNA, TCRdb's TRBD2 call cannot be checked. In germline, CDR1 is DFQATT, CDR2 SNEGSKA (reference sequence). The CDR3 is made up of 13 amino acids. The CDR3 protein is CSARTSGAETQYF.

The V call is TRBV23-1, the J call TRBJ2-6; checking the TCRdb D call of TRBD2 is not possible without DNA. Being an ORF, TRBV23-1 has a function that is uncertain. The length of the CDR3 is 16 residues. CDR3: CASSQKRASGANVLTF.

CDR3 residues: CASSFNDRVCSETQYF. The rearrangement joins TRBV7-3 to TRBJ2-5; without DNA, the TCRdb call of TRBD1 cannot be checked. The length of the CDR3 is 16 residues. Per the germline V gene, CDR1 is SGHTA and CDR2 is FQGTGA.

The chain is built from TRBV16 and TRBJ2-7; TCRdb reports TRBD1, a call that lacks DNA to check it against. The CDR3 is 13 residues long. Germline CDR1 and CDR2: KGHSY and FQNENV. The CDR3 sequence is CASRLAGTYEQYF.

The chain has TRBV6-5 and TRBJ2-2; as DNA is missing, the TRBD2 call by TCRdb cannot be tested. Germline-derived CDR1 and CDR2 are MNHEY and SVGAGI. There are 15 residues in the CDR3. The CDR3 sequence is CASSYGSTNTGELFF.

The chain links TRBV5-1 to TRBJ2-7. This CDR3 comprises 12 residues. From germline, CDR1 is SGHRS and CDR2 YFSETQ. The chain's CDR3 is CASRVVGYEQYF.